This T cell receptor (beta chain) was retrieved from a study of blood T cell repertoires in COVID-19. Across the study: In each case, the material was cDNA or gDNA derived from T cells, B-cell-depleted T cells, or PBMCs.

Per the authors' pipeline: Cell counts per sample came from amplifying reference gene primers. TCRdb's table, derived via immunoSEQ multiplex PCR, lists solely in-frame clones and lacks some. V and J calls and clone size come straight from that table; D and trimming were deduced from the DNA. Of around 56,000 clones listed, roughly three quarters were seen once; the top ten hold 2.5% to 3.5%. Germline-derived CDR1 and CDR2 are SGHRS and YFSETQ. Between the trimmed V and J ends, which lost 1 base and 13 bases, there was a span of 18 bases. CDR3 length: 15 amino acids. The clonotype comes from a man aged 60-69 years with acute or convalescent COVID-19. Sequenced sample: peripheral blood. The chain employs TRBV5-1 and TRBJ1-6; D possibly corresponds to TRBD1 (5 bases). The CDR3 nucleotides read TGCGCCAGCAGCTTGAGCGCAAGGGGATTAGATCCCCTCCACTTT. Translation: CASSLSARGLDPLHF.